The source of this T cell receptor beta chain is a study of blood T cell repertoires in COVID-19 (dated by TCRdb to 2018 to 2021). In terms of the full investigation: Samples covering the acute and convalescent phases of COVID-19 were provided by collaborators in the United States, Italy and Spain. The samples were drawn from two sources: the first 160 participants of the ongoing ImmuneRACE study, and 1,000 to 1,500 subjects contributed by 6 global collaborators. The repertoires were released in a freely available public database intended as a resource for research on the immune response to SARS-CoV-2. Sample metadata almost always included a de-identified subject ID, COVID-19 status, age in years and sex. Where HLA class I and class II types were available, the types were taken from metadata supplied by the sample provider, not from assay-based typing. Subjects who had been exposed to COVID-19, were actively infected with it, or had recovered from it provided the deeply sampled blood TCRbeta repertoires that made up the dataset. The material from the prospective study consisted of cDNA or gDNA derived from T cells, B-cell-depleted T cells, or PBMCs. General study outcomes and caveats: How much clinical and demographic metadata was included differed by source and by participant, and the metadata was provided uncurated.

The immunoSEQ Assay, a bias-controlled multiplex PCR, was used to amplify TCRbeta CDR3 regions from genomic DNA. Concerning the study's data processing: Within the assay, amplification of reference gene primers was used to estimate how many nucleated cells each sample contained. Sequence reads were collapsed and filtered to measure the absolute abundance of every unique TCRbeta CDR3 rearrangement. For each sample, productive Simpson clonality was calculated by taking the square root of Simpson's diversity index across productive rearrangements. In TCRdb, the immuneACCESS table is reduced to in-frame sequences with V and J assigned. These tables do not hold every clone; where another copy was compared, an unresolved V gene accounts for under half, and the others remain unexplained. The DNA gave D and trimming, while V, J and clone size come from that table. The sample table lists under 250,000 clones, about 82% of them with a count of one. The ten largest clonotypes hold approximately 6% of the sample.

One collaborating source in Seattle enrolled patients while the patients were actively infected and followed the patients over time throughout the course of disease. The collaborating institutions used their own protocols to collect whole blood in K2EDTA tubes. For TCRbeta analysis, collaborators shipped samples in one of three forms: frozen whole blood, isolated PBMCs, or DNA extracted from either of those sample types. About this clone: What antigen it recognizes has not been identified. Base qualities are not provided; no much larger clone lies one nucleotide away.

From the cysteine through the phenylalanine, the CDR3 covers 13 amino acids. The kept DNA is CDR3 alone, 39 bases in frame from the first base. V lost 8 bases and J lost 3 bases; the stretch between them is 10 bases long. In the germline V gene, CDR1 corresponds to KGHSH and CDR2 to LQKENI. The sequenced sample consisted of peripheral blood. The chain links TRBV18 with TRBJ1-4; there is no confident call for the D gene. The clonotype originates from a woman of 80 years or more with COVID-19, enrolled during active disease. CDR3 sequence: CASRRSPNEKLFF. DNA sequence: TGTGCCAGCCGCCGGTCGCCTAATGAAAAACTGTTTTTT.